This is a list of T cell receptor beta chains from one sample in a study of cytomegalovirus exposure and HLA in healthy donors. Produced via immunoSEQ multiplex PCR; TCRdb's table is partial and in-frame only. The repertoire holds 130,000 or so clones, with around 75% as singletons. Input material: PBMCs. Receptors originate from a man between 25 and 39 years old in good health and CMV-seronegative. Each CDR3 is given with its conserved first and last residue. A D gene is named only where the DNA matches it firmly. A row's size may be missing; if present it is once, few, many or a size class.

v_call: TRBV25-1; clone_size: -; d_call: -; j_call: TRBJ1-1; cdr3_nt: TGTGCCAGCAGGTCGGGTATGAACACTGAAGCTTTCTTT; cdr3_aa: CASRSGMNTEAFF
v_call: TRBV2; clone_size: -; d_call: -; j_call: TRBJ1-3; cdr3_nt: TGTGCCAGCAGTGAGAGCGCAGCGAGCTCTGGAAACACCATATATTTT; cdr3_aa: CASSESAASSGNTIYF
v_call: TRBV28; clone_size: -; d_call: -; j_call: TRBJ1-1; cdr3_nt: TGTGCCAGCAAAAGACAGCCGAACACTGAAGCTTTCTTT; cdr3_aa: CASKRQPNTEAFF
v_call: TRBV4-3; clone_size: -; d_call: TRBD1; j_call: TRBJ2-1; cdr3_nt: TGCGCCAGCAGCCAAGGCGCTCGGGGGACAGGCCGCTACAATGAGCAGTTCTTC; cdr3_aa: CASSQGARGTGRYNEQFF
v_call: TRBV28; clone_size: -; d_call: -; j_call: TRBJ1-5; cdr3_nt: TGTGCCAGCAGTTTAGCTAGGTACAATCAGCCCCAGCATTTT; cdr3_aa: CASSLARYNQPQHF
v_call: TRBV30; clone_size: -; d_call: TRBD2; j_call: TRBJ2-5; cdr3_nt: TGTGCCTGGACCGGGACTAGCCCTAGGGAGACCCAGTACTTC; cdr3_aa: CAWTGTSPRETQYF
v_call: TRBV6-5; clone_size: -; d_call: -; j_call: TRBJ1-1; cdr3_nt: TGTGCCAGTGTGGAGAAGTTCAAGCCGGACACTGAAGCTTTCTTT; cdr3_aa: CASVEKFKPDTEAFF
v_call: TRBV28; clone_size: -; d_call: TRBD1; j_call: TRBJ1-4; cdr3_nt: TGTGCCACCAGACAAATACAGGTGCAGGGGGTAACTTTC; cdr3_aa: CATRQIQVQGVTF
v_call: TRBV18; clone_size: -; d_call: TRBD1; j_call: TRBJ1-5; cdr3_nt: TGTGCCAGCTCACCCCTGGGGACAGTGGATCAGCCCCAGCATTTT; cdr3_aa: CASSPLGTVDQPQHF
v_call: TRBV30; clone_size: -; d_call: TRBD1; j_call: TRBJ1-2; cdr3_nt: TGTGCCTGGAGTGGAGCCCGGGACAGGGACTACTATGGCTACACCTTC; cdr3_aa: CAWSGARDRDYYGYTF
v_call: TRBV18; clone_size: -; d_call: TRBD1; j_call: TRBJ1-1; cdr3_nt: TGTGCCAGCTCACCGGCGACAGGGGGCCTGAACACTGAAGCTTTCTTT; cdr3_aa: CASSPATGGLNTEAFF
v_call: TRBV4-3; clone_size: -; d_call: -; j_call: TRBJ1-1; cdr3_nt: TGCGCCAGCAGCCAAGGTGGCAGGGCCACTGAAGCTTTCTTT; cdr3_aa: CASSQGGRATEAFF
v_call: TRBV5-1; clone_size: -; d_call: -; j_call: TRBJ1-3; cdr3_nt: TGCGCCAGCAGCCCAGGAATGTCAGGCTCTGGAAACACCATATATTTT; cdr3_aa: CASSPGMSGSGNTIYF
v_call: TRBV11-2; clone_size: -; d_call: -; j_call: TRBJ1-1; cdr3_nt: TGTGCCAGCAGCTTTTCGGGCACTGAAGCTTTCTTT; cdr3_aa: CASSFSGTEAFF
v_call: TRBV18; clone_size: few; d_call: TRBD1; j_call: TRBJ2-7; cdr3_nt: TGTGCCAGCTCACCAGGGACAGCCGAACGAAAGCAGTACTTC; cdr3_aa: CASSPGTAERKQYF
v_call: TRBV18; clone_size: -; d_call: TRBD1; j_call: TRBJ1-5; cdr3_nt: TGTGCCAGCTCACCACCGATGGGGACAGACTCAAATCAGCCCCAGCATTTT; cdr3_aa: CASSPPMGTDSNQPQHF
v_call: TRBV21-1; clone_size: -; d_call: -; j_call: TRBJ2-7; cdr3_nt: TGTGCCACCCTCCTCGGGAGCTTCTCATCCTACGAGCAGTACTTC; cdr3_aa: CATLLGSFSSYEQYF
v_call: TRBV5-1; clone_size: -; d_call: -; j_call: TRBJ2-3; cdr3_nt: TGCGCCAGCGATTCAGGGTATACTAGCAGCACAGATACGCAGTATTTT; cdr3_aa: CASDSGYTSSTDTQYF
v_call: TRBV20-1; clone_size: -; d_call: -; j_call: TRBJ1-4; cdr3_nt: TGCAGTAGTCTTATCAGGGAAAAACTGTTTTTT; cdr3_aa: CSSLIREKLFF
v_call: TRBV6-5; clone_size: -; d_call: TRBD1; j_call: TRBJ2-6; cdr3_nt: TGTGCCAGCAGTTATAACAGGGGATCTGGGGCCAACGTCCTGACTTTC; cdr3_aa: CASSYNRGSGANVLTF
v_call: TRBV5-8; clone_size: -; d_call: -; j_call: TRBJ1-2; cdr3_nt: TGTGCCAGCAGCTTGCGCGGGGCCGGGGGATATGGCTACACCTTC; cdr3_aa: CASSLRGAGGYGYTF
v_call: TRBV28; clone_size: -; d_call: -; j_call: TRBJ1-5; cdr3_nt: TGTGCCAGCAGCGTACAGGGTCGGCAGCCCCAGCATTTT; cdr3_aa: CASSVQGRQPQHF
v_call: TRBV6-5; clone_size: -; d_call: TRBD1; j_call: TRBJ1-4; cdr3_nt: TGTGCCAGCGGGACAGTTCGTGAAAAACTGTTTTTT; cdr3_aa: CASGTVREKLFF
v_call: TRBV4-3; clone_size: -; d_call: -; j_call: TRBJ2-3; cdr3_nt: TGCGCCAGCAGCCAAGAGGCAGGTACAGATACGCAGTATTTT; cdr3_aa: CASSQEAGTDTQYF
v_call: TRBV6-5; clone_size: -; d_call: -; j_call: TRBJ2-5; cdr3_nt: TGTGCCAGCAGTTACAACAGGGTCGGGACCCAGTACTTC; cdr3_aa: CASSYNRVGTQYF
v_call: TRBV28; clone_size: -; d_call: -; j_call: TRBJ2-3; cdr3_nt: TGTGCCAGCAGAACGGGTGCTAGCACAGATACGCAGTATTTT; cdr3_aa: CASRTGASTDTQYF
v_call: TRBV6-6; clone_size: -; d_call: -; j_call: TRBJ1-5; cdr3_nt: TGTGCCAGCAGTTACAGTGAGGCGTTGGTACAGCCCCAGCATTTT; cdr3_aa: CASSYSEALVQPQHF
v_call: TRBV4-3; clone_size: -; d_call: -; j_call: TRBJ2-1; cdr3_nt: TGCGCCAGCAGCCAAGATCATAGCGCGTCCTACAATGAGCAGTTCTTC; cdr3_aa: CASSQDHSASYNEQFF
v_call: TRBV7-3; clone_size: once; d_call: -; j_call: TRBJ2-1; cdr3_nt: TGTGCCAGCAGCTTATCATTGAATGAGCAGTTCTTC; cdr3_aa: CASSLSLNEQFF
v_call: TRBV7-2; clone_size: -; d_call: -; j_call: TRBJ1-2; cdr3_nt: TGTGCCAGCAGCTCGGGACTGTTCTATGGCTACACCTTC; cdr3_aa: CASSSGLFYGYTF
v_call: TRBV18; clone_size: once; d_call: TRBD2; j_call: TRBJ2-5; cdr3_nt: TGTGCCAGCTCCCCCTGGGGACTAGCGGGAGATGGTGAAGAGACCCAGTACTTC; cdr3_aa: CASSPWGLAGDGEETQYF
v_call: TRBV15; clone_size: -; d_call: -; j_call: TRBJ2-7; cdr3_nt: TGTGCCACCAGCGGAGGGGGCGCAGACTACGAGCAGTACTTC; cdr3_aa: CATSGGGADYEQYF
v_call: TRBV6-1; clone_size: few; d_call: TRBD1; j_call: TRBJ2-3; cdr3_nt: TGTGCCAGCAGTGACAGGGGGCGGACAGATACGCAGTATTTT; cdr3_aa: CASSDRGRTDTQYF
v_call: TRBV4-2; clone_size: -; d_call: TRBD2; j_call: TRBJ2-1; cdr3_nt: TGTGCCAGCAGCCAAATGACTAGAACGGGAGGTGATGAGCAGTTCTTC; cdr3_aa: CASSQMTRTGGDEQFF
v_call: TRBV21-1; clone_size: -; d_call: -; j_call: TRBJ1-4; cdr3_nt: TGTGCCAGTAACAGGGGTACCAATGAAAAACTGTTTTTT; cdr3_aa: CASNRGTNEKLFF
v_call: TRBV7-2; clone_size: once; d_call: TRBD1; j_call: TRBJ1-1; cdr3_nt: TGTGCCAGCAGCTCGACAGGGAAGAGGACTGAAGCTTTCTTT; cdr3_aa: CASSSTGKRTEAFF
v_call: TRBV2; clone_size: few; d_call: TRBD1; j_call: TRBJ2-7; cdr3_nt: TGTGCCAGCAGTGAGGTCCGGGACAGCTCCAAGGAGGAGCAGTACTTC; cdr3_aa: CASSEVRDSSKEEQYF
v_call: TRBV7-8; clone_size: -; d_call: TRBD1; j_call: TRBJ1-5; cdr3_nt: TGTGCCAGCAGCGGCGGTACAGGGGGAAATCAGCCCCAGCATTTT; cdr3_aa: CASSGGTGGNQPQHF
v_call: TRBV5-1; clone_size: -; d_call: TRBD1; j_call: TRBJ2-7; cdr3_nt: TGCGCCAGCAGCCGACAGGGGACCTACGAGCAGTACTTC; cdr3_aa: CASSRQGTYEQYF